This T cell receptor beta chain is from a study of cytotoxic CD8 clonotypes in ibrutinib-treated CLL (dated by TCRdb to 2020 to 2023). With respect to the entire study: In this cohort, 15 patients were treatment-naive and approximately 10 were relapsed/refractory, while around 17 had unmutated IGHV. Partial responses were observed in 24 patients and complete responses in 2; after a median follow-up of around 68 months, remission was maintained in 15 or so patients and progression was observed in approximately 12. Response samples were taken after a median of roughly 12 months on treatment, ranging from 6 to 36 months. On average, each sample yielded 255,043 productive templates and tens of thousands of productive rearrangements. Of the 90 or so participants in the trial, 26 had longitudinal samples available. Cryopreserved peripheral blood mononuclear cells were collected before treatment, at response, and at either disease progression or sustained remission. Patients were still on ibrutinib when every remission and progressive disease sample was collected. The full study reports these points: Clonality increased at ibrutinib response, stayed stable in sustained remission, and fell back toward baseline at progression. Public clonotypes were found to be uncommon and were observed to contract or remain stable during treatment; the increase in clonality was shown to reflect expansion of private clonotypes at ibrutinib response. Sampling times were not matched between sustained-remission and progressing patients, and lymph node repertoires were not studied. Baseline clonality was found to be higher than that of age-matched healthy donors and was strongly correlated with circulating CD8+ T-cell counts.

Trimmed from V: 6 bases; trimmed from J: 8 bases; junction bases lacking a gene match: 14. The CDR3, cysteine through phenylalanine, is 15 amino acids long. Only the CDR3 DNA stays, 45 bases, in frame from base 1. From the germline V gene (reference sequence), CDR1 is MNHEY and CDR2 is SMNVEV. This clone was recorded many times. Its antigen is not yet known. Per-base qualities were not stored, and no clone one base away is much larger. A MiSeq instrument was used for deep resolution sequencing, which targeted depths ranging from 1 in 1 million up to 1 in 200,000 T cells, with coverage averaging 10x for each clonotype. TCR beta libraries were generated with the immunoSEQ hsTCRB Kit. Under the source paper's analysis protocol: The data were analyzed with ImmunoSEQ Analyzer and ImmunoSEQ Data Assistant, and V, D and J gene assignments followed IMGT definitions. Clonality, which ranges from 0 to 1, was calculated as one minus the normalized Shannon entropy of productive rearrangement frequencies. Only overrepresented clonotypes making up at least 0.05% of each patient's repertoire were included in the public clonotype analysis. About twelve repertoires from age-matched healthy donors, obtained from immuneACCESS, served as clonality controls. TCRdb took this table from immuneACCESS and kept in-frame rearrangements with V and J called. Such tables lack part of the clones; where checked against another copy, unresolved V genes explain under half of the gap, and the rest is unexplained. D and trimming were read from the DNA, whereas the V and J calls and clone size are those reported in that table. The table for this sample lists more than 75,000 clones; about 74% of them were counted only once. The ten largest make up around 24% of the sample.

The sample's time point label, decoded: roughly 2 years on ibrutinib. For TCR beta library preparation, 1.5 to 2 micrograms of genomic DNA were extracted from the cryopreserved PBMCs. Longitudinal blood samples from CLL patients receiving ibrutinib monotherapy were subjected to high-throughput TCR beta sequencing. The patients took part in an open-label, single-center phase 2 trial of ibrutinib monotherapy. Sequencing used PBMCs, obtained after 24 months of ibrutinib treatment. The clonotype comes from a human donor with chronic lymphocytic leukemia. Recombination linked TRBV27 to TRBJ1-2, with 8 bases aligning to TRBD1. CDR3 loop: CASSPGGRGLEGYTF. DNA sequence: TGTGCCAGCAGCCCGGGGGGCAGGGGGCTGGAGGGCTACACCTTC.